This entry lists 15 T cell receptor beta chains sequenced from one sample in a study of control samples from healthy donors and cancer patients. This table comes from immunoSEQ multiplex PCR, and its TCRdb copy is limited to in-frame clones, with some not included. The data hold 100,000 to 150,000 clones, with around 90% observed a single time. The sample taken for sequencing was blood. The receptors here all came from a man aged 35 to 55 in good health.

This clone was seen just once. The genes are TRBV30 and TRBJ2-3; D remains ambiguous. Germline CDR1 GTSNPN, CDR2 SVGIG (reference sequence). V shed 3 bases and J shed 3 bases, with 7 bases lying between them. The CDR3 is 12 amino acids. CDR3 residues: CAWSPGTDTQYF. CDR3 nucleotide sequence: TGTGCCTGGAGCCCCGGTACAGATACGCAGTATTTT.

The gene calls are TRBV5-1 and TRBJ2-5; possible D gene TRBD1, 7 bases. Germline V lookup: CDR1 SGHRS, CDR2 YFSETQ. V was clipped by 1 base and J by 4 bases, with 14 bases between them. The CDR3 runs to 15 residues. The CDR3: CASSLSTGTVETQYF. CDR3 sequence (DNA): TGCGCCAGCAGCTTGTCGACAGGGACTGTAGAGACCCAGTACTTC.

The rearrangement joins TRBV6-6 to TRBJ1-1; no firm D call. Germline-derived CDR1 and CDR2 are MNHNY and SVGAGI (reference sequence). Trimming shortened V by 2 bases and J by 0 bases, and 7 bases separated the two germline ends. CDR3 size: 14 residues. CDR3 nucleotides: TGTGCCAGCAGTTACGACACAGTGAACACTGAAGCTTTCTTT. This codes for CASSYDTVNTEAFF.

The chain's CDR3 is CASRYRGDGEKLFF. The CDR3 DNA is TGCGCCAGCAGGTACCGGGGGGACGGTGAAAAACTGTTTTTT. The rearrangement joins TRBV5-1 to TRBJ1-4; maybe TRBD1 (5 bases). Per germline, CDR1 SGHRS and CDR2 YFSETQ. The CDR3 extends over 14 amino acids. Trimming removed 5 bases from V and 7 bases from J, with 15 bases in between.

The rearrangement uses TRBV29-1 and TRBJ1-2, with 8 bases fitting TRBD1. The germline V gene encodes CDR1 SQVTM and CDR2 ANQGSEA. This CDR3 has 13 residues. Trimming at V came to 7 bases and at J to 4 bases, leaving 8 bases not matched to a gene. CDR3 in DNA: TGCAGCGCAGCAGGGGGCGCAAGCTATGGCTACACCTTC. This sequence encodes CSAAGGASYGYTF.

The CDR3 DNA reads TGTGCCAGCAGCCAGTCACAGGGGGCCCCTTTGAACACTGAAGCTTTCTTT. It is translated as CASSQSQGAPLNTEAFF. This chain uses TRBV4-2 with TRBJ1-1; 9 bases agree with TRBD1. This CDR3 region has 17 residues. The germline V gene has CDR1 LGHNA and CDR2 YNFKEQ. Trimming at V came to 3 bases and at J to 0 bases, leaving 8 bases not matched to a gene.

V and J are TRBV19 and TRBJ1-6; D ambiguous. CDR1 and CDR2 from the germline V gene are LNHDA and SQIVND (reference sequence). V lost 3 bases and J 7 bases, leaving 19 bases between the germline ends. The CDR3 spans 17 residues. The chain's CDR3 is CASSIRSGGSRNSPLHF. The CDR3 DNA reads TGTGCCAGTAGTATTAGGTCAGGAGGGTCTCGGAATTCACCCCTCCACTTT.

V is TRBV6-5 and J is TRBJ1-6; 7 bases match TRBD1. Germline-derived CDR1 and CDR2 are MNHEY and SVGAGI. After removal of 6 bases from V and 7 bases from J, the junction contained 6 bases not matched to a gene. This CDR3 comprises 14 residues. CDR3 sequence (DNA): TGTGCCAGCAGCGATACAGGGGACAATTCACCCCTCCACTTT. It is translated as CASSDTGDNSPLHF.

The chain employs TRBV6-5 and TRBJ1-5, with D maybe TRBD1 (6 bases). This CDR3 contains 15 residues. Germline V CDR1 and CDR2: MNHEY, SVGAGI. Trimming pared 5 bases from V and 4 bases from J, leaving 15 bases between. The CDR3 is CASSPRGRGNQPQHF. The DNA of the CDR3 is TGTGCCAGCAGTCCCCGGGGGAGGGGGAATCAGCCCCAGCATTTT.

This clone was detected only a few times. The V call is TRBV7-2, the J call TRBJ1-1; D is ambiguous. Germline V gene sequence: CDR1 SGHTA, CDR2 FQGNSA. The V end was cut by 1 base, the J end by 2 bases, with 8 bases between. The CDR3 contains 14 residues. The CDR3, as DNA: TGTGCCAGCAGCTTAGGAGGATTTAACACTGAAGCTTTCTTT. Protein product: CASSLGGFNTEAFF.

This clone was detected a few times. In the same sample, other DNA sequences code for this CDR3. The V gene is TRBV5-1, the J gene TRBJ1-4; D remains ambiguous. CDR1 is SGHRS, CDR2 YFSETQ, per germline. This CDR3 is built from 14 residues. With 0 bases removed from V and 0 bases from J, the gap between germline ends came to 3 bases. The CDR3 region has the DNA TGCGCCAGCAGCTTGGATTCAACTAATGAAAAACTGTTTTTT. Protein product: CASSLDSTNEKLFF. The full variable domain, rest sourced from reference TRBV5-1 and TRBJ1-4, is KAGVTQTPRYLIKTRGQQVTLSCSPISGHRSVSWYQQTPGQGLQFLFEYFSETQRNKGNFPGRFSGRQFSNSRSEMNVSTLELGDSALYLCASSLDSTNEKLFFGSGTQLSVL.

The table lists this clone with a count of one. This chain links TRBV14 with TRBJ1-4; 8 bases map to TRBD1. J was trimmed by 3 bases and V by 3 bases; bases with no gene match: 3. The CDR3 has 15 residues. The germline V gene has CDR1 SGHDN and CDR2 FVKESK. CDR3 loop: CASSQTGVANEKLFF. The DNA of the CDR3 is TGTGCCAGCAGCCAGACAGGGGTGGCTAATGAAAAACTGTTTTTT.

The chain recombines TRBV24-1 with TRBJ2-2; a possible D gene is TRBD2 (5 bases). This CDR3 contains 16 residues. V was shortened by 1 base and J by 1 base, with 9 bases between the two germline ends. Germline CDR1 and CDR2: KGHDR and SFDVKD. CDR3 region: CATSDFEGLNTGELFF. In nucleotides, the CDR3 is TGTGCCACCAGTGATTTTGAGGGCTTGAACACCGGGGAGCTGTTTTTT.

The rearrangement uses TRBV30 and TRBJ2-4; TRBD1 is a possible D gene (6 bases). With 1 base removed from V and 0 bases from J, the gap between germline ends came to 10 bases. Germline CDR1 GTSNPN, CDR2 SVGIG (reference sequence). The CDR3 loop spans 15 amino acids. This chain's CDR3 is CAWSGGLGAKNIQYF. CDR3 coding DNA: TGTGCCTGGAGTGGGGGGCTGGGAGCCAAAAACATTCAGTACTTC.

This chain joins TRBV6-5 and TRBJ1-6; 9 nucleotides match TRBD1. Germline lookup yields CDR1 MNHEY and CDR2 SVGAGI. V trimming: 8 bases; J trimming: 8 bases; junction bases outside the gene matches: 4. CDR3 length: 13 residues. CDR3 residues: CASRRTGDSPLHF. The CDR3 DNA follows: TGTGCCAGCCGCCGGACAGGGGATTCACCCCTCCACTTT.